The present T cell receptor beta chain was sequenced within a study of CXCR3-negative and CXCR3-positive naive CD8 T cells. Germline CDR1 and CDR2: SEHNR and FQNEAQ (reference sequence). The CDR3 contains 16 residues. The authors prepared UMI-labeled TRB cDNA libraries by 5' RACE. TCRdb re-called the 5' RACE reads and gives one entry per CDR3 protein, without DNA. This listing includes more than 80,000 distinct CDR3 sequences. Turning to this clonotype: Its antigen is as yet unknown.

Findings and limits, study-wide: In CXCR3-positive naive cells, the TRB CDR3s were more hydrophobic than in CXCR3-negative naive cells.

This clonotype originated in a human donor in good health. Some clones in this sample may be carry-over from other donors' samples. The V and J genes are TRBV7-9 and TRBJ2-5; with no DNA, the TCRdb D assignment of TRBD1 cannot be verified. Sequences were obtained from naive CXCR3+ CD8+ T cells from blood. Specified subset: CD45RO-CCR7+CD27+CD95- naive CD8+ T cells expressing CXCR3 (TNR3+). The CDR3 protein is CASSTGEPGVSETQYF.